The source of this T cell receptor (beta chain) is a study of blood T cell repertoires in COVID-19. Study-wide background: Specimens from acute and convalescent COVID-19 originated in the United States, Italy and Spain. The cDNA or gDNA used as material had been derived from T cells, B-cell-depleted T cells, or PBMCs.

This CDR3 contains 13 residues. Germline V lookup: CDR1 MNHNY, CDR2 SVGAGI (reference sequence). Trimming removed 6 bases from V and 7 bases from J; junction bases left unmatched: 6. The data were produced by immunoSEQ multiplex PCR, yet TCRdb's version contains in-frame clones alone and is incomplete. The table records tens of thousands of clones, around 78% of them present only once. This receptor was obtained from a human donor with active or convalescent COVID-19. The donor label of this sample is uncertain. V gene TRBV6-6 combines with J gene TRBJ2-1, with 7 nucleotides matching TRBD1. Sequencing input: peripheral blood. CDR3 coding DNA: TGTGCCAGCAGCCGGACAGGACGGAATGAGCAGTTCTTC. Protein sequence: CASSRTGRNEQFF.